This is a list of T cell receptor beta chains from one sample in a study of regulatory T cells in long-lasting Graves disease. TCRdb itself ran the multiplex PCR reads through MiXCR, one entry per CDR3 protein. The table has approximately 540,000 distinct CDR3 sequences, about 12% seen once. The sample also formed part of further work on T cells in Graves' hyperthyroidism and ophthalmopathy.

Sequencing was performed on peripheral blood mononuclear cells (PBMCs), taken at new diagnosis, from a patient treated with antithyroid drugs. The source of these receptors is a woman in her twenties or thirties with Graves disease. Both conserved end residues are part of each CDR3. Fields, in order: D gene, clone size, V gene, J gene, CDR3 DNA, CDR3 protein. A D gene is named only where the DNA matches it firmly. Some rows have no size entry. The others give once, few or many, or a class for an expanded clone.

D: -
size: many
V: TRBV3-1
J: TRBJ2-1
DNA: TGTGCCAGCAGCAAAGTTCCCGCCCATGAGCAGTTCTTC
CDR3: CASSKVPAHEQFF

D: TRBD1
size: few
V: TRBV6-1
J: TRBJ2-2
DNA: TGTGCCAGCCACGGGACAGGGAACACCGGGGAGCTGTTTTTT
CDR3: CASHGTGNTGELFF

D: TRBD1
size: few
V: TRBV9
J: TRBJ2-1
DNA: TGTGCCAGCAGCATCAGTAAACAGGGGGACGACAATGAGCAGTTCTTC
CDR3: CASSISKQGDDNEQFF

D: -
size: -
V: TRBV4-3
J: TRBJ2-1
DNA: TGCGCCAGCAGCCAAGTAACCTCCTACAATGAGCAGTTCTTC
CDR3: CASSQVTSYNEQFF

D: -
size: many
V: TRBV6-1
J: TRBJ1-5
DNA: TGTGCCAGCAGATTAACACTTGGGCAGCCCCAGCATTTT
CDR3: CASRLTLGQPQHF

D: -
size: -
V: TRBV4-1
J: TRBJ1-3
DNA: TGCGCCAGCAGCCAAGAGGCGGAGAATGGAAACACCATATATTTT
CDR3: CASSQEAENGNTIYF

D: -
size: many
V: TRBV20-1
J: TRBJ1-4
DNA: TGCAGTGCTAGAGATAGAAGGGGAGCGGAAAAACTGTTTTTT
CDR3: CSARDRRGAEKLFF

D: TRBD1
size: many
V: TRBV20-1
J: TRBJ2-3
DNA: TGCAGTGCTCTGAATGACAGGGGGCTGGGGTGGGATACGCAGTATTTT
CDR3: CSALNDRGLGWDTQYF

D: -
size: -
V: TRBV19
J: TRBJ1-5
DNA: TGTGCCAGTCGGGGGGCCGGCAATCAGCCCCAGCATTTT
CDR3: CASRGAGNQPQHF

D: -
size: many
V: TRBV2
J: TRBJ2-1
DNA: TGTGCCAGCAAAAGAGGGTACAATGAGCAGTTCTTC
CDR3: CASKRGYNEQFF

D: -
size: many
V: TRBV11-2
J: TRBJ2-7
DNA: TGTGCCAGCAGCTTAGTAAACGAGCAGTACTTC
CDR3: CASSLVNEQYF

D: -
size: many
V: TRBV28
J: TRBJ1-6
DNA: TGTGCCAGCAGTGTTACAGGGAGCAATTCACCCCTCCACTTT
CDR3: CASSVTGSNSPLHF

D: -
size: many
V: TRBV7-9
J: TRBJ2-1
DNA: TGTGCCAGCAGCCTGGGGGGAGATGAGCAGTTCTTC
CDR3: CASSLGGDEQFF

D: -
size: many
V: TRBV19
J: TRBJ1-1
DNA: TGTGCCAGTAGTATCCCTCGCACAAGTCGGAACACTGAAGCTTTCTTT
CDR3: CASSIPRTSRNTEAFF

D: -
size: few
V: TRBV2
J: TRBJ1-4
DNA: TGTGCCAGCAGGGACCCTCAGAGTAATGAAAAACTGTTTTTT
CDR3: CASRDPQSNEKLFF

D: -
size: -
V: TRBV3-1
J: TRBJ1-1
DNA: TGTGCCAGCAGCCAAGGAGACAAGTATGAAGCTTTCTTT
CDR3: CASSQGDKYEAFF

D: -
size: many
V: TRBV7-3
J: TRBJ2-6
DNA: TGTGCCAGCAGCTTGAGTCGGACAGCCTTCTCTGGGGCCAACGTCCTGACTTTC
CDR3: CASSLSRTAFSGANVLTF

D: -
size: few
V: TRBV28
J: TRBJ2-3
DNA: TGTGCCAGCAGTCCGGACTCACCCACAGATACGCAGTATTTT
CDR3: CASSPDSPTDTQYF

D: TRBD1
size: many
V: TRBV7-2
J: TRBJ1-1
DNA: TGTGCCAGCAGCTTTCCACAGGGGGAAATCGGGGCTTTCTTT
CDR3: CASSFPQGEIGAFF

D: -
size: many
V: TRBV3-1
J: TRBJ1-1
DNA: TGTGCCAGCAGCCATCGATATGATGAAGCTTTCTTT
CDR3: CASSHRYDEAFF

D: -
size: many
V: TRBV2
J: TRBJ2-7
DNA: TGTGCCAGCAGTGAAGGACTAGAAAACTCCTACGAGCAGTACTTC
CDR3: CASSEGLENSYEQYF

D: TRBD1
size: many
V: TRBV11-2
J: TRBJ2-5
DNA: TGTGCCAGCAGCCCCGGGACAGAAGCAAACCAAGAGACCCAGTACTTC
CDR3: CASSPGTEANQETQYF

D: TRBD1
size: many
V: TRBV12-3/TRBV12-4
J: TRBJ1-1
DNA: TGTGCCAGCAGTTTATTTGAATCGGCAGGGGGTGTGAGGGCTTTCTTT
CDR3: CASSLFESAGGVRAFF

D: TRBD1
size: few
V: TRBV6-2/TRBV6-3
J: TRBJ1-5
DNA: TGTGCCAGCGATACCGGGACAGGGGATAGCAATCAGCCCCAGCATTTT
CDR3: CASDTGTGDSNQPQHF

D: TRBD1
size: many
V: TRBV28
J: TRBJ2-5
DNA: TGTGCCAGCAGTTTATGGTCCGGGACAGGGGAAGAGACCCAGTACTTC
CDR3: CASSLWSGTGEETQYF

D: TRBD1
size: many
V: TRBV7-2
J: TRBJ1-2
DNA: TGTGCCAGCAGCCCTCGACAGGGGGGTACTTACGGCTACACCTTC
CDR3: CASSPRQGGTYGYTF

D: -
size: many
V: TRBV29-1
J: TRBJ2-7
DNA: TGCAGCGTCACAGAAGGGGATCCCTACGAGCAGTACTTC
CDR3: CSVTEGDPYEQYF

D: -
size: many
V: TRBV27
J: TRBJ1-2
DNA: TGTGCCAGCAGTTCCGAGGGCGGCGGTGGCTACACCTTC
CDR3: CASSSEGGGGYTF

D: -
size: -
V: TRBV15
J: TRBJ2-5
DNA: TGTGCCACCAGCTCCCGGGACATCCAAGAGACCCAGTACTTC
CDR3: CATSSRDIQETQYF

D: TRBD2
size: many
V: TRBV7-2
J: TRBJ2-1
DNA: TGTGCCAGCAGCTTTGGACTAGCGGGAGCCTACGGGGCTGAGCAGTTCTTC
CDR3: CASSFGLAGAYGAEQFF

D: TRBD1
size: many
V: TRBV6-1
J: TRBJ1-1
DNA: TGTGCCAGCAGAACCCGGGACAGGCAGAACACTGAAGCTTTCTTT
CDR3: CASRTRDRQNTEAFF

D: -
size: few
V: TRBV19
J: TRBJ2-3
DNA: TGTGCCAGTAGTATATCACAGTGGCGAGATACGCAGTATTTT
CDR3: CASSISQWRDTQYF

D: TRBD1
size: many
V: TRBV28
J: TRBJ1-1
DNA: TGTGCCAGCAGGTCCACCGGGACAGCGAACACTGAAGCTTTCTTT
CDR3: CASRSTGTANTEAFF

D: TRBD1
size: many
V: TRBV5-1
J: TRBJ1-2
DNA: TGCGCCAGCAGCTTGGCCACAGGGGAAGATGGCTACACCTTC
CDR3: CASSLATGEDGYTF

D: -
size: -
V: TRBV7-9
J: TRBJ1-1
DNA: TGTGCCAGCAGATCTGGGACGAGGAACACTGAAGCTTTCTTT
CDR3: CASRSGTRNTEAFF

D: TRBD1
size: many
V: TRBV2
J: TRBJ1-6
DNA: TGTGCCAGCAGTCCGGGTCAGGGGGCGAATTCACCCCTCCACTTT
CDR3: CASSPGQGANSPLHF

D: TRBD1
size: many
V: TRBV28
J: TRBJ2-2
DNA: TGTGCCAGCAGTCCTAGGGGGCGCGGATCGTTGATCAGCGGGGAGCTGTTTTTT
CDR3: CASSPRGRGSLISGELFF

D: -
size: many
V: TRBV7-2
J: TRBJ2-3
DNA: TGTGCCAGCAGAACAACGAGGGCGTCGGGCACAGATACGCAGTATTTT
CDR3: CASRTTRASGTDTQYF

D: TRBD1
size: few
V: TRBV20-1
J: TRBJ2-7
DNA: TGCAGTGCTCAAAAACAGGGGGCGCGCTACGAGCAGTACTTC
CDR3: CSAQKQGARYEQYF

D: -
size: many
V: TRBV28
J: TRBJ2-5
DNA: TGTGCCAGCAGTTCAAAAGCGCCCCCCCGAGGGCCGTTTATCACGGAGACCCAGTACTTC
CDR3: CASSSKAPPRGPFITETQYF

D: -
size: many
V: TRBV20-1
J: TRBJ2-1
DNA: TGCAGTGCTAGAGTCCGGGAGCAGTTCTTC
CDR3: CSARVREQFF

D: -
size: many
V: TRBV6-6
J: TRBJ2-2
DNA: TGTGCCAGCAGTTACTCGATGGGGGGACACCCCAACACCGGGGAGCTGTTTTTT
CDR3: CASSYSMGGHPNTGELFF

D: TRBD1
size: few
V: TRBV7-9
J: TRBJ2-7
DNA: TGTGCCAGTGAATACGACAGGGGCTACGAGCAGTACTTC
CDR3: CASEYDRGYEQYF

D: TRBD2
size: -
V: TRBV6-5
J: TRBJ2-7
DNA: TGTGCCAGCAGTTACGGGCCTGGACTAGCGGACTCCTACGAGCAGTACTTC
CDR3: CASSYGPGLADSYEQYF

D: -
size: -
V: TRBV4-3
J: TRBJ1-6
DNA: TGCGCCAGCAGCCAAGGAACGGGCCCTAATTACTCACCCCTCCACTTT
CDR3: CASSQGTGPNYSPLHF

D: TRBD2
size: -
V: TRBV6-1
J: TRBJ2-7
DNA: TGTGCCAGCAGGCTGGGGCGGGGGGCGGGAGGCCTTCGTTTTTCCTACGAGCAGTACTTC
CDR3: CASRLGRGAGGLRFSYEQYF

D: TRBD2
size: many
V: TRBV12-3/TRBV12-4
J: TRBJ2-7
DNA: TGTGCCAGCTGCAGTGGACTAGCGGGAGTTCGGGAGCAGTACTTC
CDR3: CASCSGLAGVREQYF

D: TRBD1
size: few
V: TRBV28
J: TRBJ2-4
DNA: TGTGCCGGCACCAGACAGGGCGCCAAAAACATTCAGTACTTC
CDR3: CAGTRQGAKNIQYF

D: TRBD1
size: many
V: TRBV2
J: TRBJ1-1
DNA: TGTGCCAGCAGTGTCGACAGGGTGAACACTGAAGCTTTCTTT
CDR3: CASSVDRVNTEAFF

D: TRBD2
size: -
V: TRBV6-1
J: TRBJ2-5
DNA: TGTGCCAGCATGAGACTAGCGGGATCGTTCGAGACCCAGTACTTC
CDR3: CASMRLAGSFETQYF

D: -
size: many
V: TRBV11-3
J: TRBJ2-3
DNA: TGTGCCAGCAGCTTATGGGCCGGCCAGGGCGGGACAGATACGCAGTATTTT
CDR3: CASSLWAGQGGTDTQYF

D: TRBD1
size: -
V: TRBV20-1
J: TRBJ2-1
DNA: TGCAGTGCTAGAGGGGACAGGGGGCTCTCCTACAATGAGCAGTTCTTC
CDR3: CSARGDRGLSYNEQFF

D: -
size: -
V: TRBV30
J: TRBJ2-3
DNA: TGTGCCTGGAGGCGGCCGGGGACCACAGATACGCAGTATTTT
CDR3: CAWRRPGTTDTQYF

D: -
size: -
V: TRBV18
J: TRBJ2-1
DNA: TGTGCCAGCTCACCGGACAGAAATGAGCAGTTCTTC
CDR3: CASSPDRNEQFF

D: TRBD2
size: few
V: TRBV29-1
J: TRBJ2-7
DNA: TGCAGCGTTGGAGGCGGGAGCTACGAGCAGTACTTC
CDR3: CSVGGGSYEQYF